This entry lists 27 T cell receptor beta chains sequenced from one sample in a study of blood T cell repertoires in COVID-19. Repertoires were generated with immunoSEQ multiplex PCR, while TCRdb's copy carries only in-frame clones and drops some. The sample includes 150,000 to 190,000 clones, roughly 80% of them seen just once. The sequenced sample consisted of peripheral blood. These receptors came from a man in his fifties or sixties with acute or convalescent COVID-19.

The chain uses TRBV3-1 (or the pseudogene TRBV3-2) and TRBJ2-1; the D gene is possibly TRBD2 (6 bases). The CDR3 loop spans 19 amino acids. The V gene lost 1 base and the J gene lost 2 bases, with 21 bases spanning the gap. Per germline, CDR1 LGHDT and CDR2 YNNKEL (reference sequence). This CDR3 reads CASSQGLGVGLATYNEQFF. CDR3 coding DNA: TGTGCCAGCAGCCAAGGCCTAGGAGTGGGTCTAGCGACCTACAATGAGCAGTTCTTC.

CDR3 DNA sequence: TGTGCCAGCAGGGGGGTTTGGGAGCGGGTAATCGAGCAGTACTTC. Protein sequence: CASRGVWERVIEQYF. The chain links TRBV7-2 to TRBJ2-7; possibly TRBD2 for D (6 bases). Germline CDR1 reads SGHTA; CDR2 reads FQGNSA. V was shortened by 6 bases and J by 6 bases, with 21 bases between the two germline ends. The CDR3 runs 15 residues.

The CDR3 spells CASSPQTGVVPNQPQHF. CDR3 bases: TGTGCCAGCAGTCCGCAAACAGGGGTAGTTCCGAATCAGCCCCAGCATTTT. This rearrangement joins TRBV6-6 to TRBJ1-5; TRBD1 aligns across 7 bases. This CDR3 spans 17 amino acids. V lost 5 bases to trimming and J lost 4 bases; unmatched junction nucleotides: 14. The germline V gene encodes CDR1 MNHNY and CDR2 SVGAGI (reference sequence).

This chain connects TRBV28 to TRBJ2-2; 7 nucleotides align to TRBD1. The CDR3 contains 17 residues. The V gene end was trimmed by 7 bases and the J gene end by 1 base; junction bases not matched to a gene: 12. The germline V gene has CDR1 MDHEN and CDR2 SYDVKM. This CDR3 is CASIVRLGQENTGELFF. As DNA, the CDR3 is TGTGCCAGCATAGTGCGGCTTGGACAGGAGAACACCGGGGAGCTGTTTTTT.

J is TRBJ1-2 and V is TRBV28; tentatively, D is TRBD1 (6 bases). The CDR3 is 14 amino acids. Trimming removed 6 bases from V and 4 bases from J, with 15 bases in between. In germline, CDR1 is MDHEN, CDR2 SYDVKM. Here the CDR3 reads CASRTNREGYGYTF. For the CDR3, the DNA is TGTGCCAGCAGAACGAACAGGGAGGGCTATGGCTACACCTTC.

The chain has TRBV27 and TRBJ1-6; 8 bases align to TRBD1. The germline V gene has CDR1 MNHEY and CDR2 SMNVEV (reference sequence). This CDR3 contains 15 residues. V was pared by 3 bases and J by 7 bases, with 5 bases of the junction left unmatched. Written as DNA, the CDR3 is TGTGCCAGCAGTTTCGAAACAGGGGGGAATTCACCCCTCCACTTT. Amino acid sequence: CASSFETGGNSPLHF.

The V call is TRBV11-2, the J call TRBJ1-5, with a tentative D call TRBD1 (6 bases). Trimming took 5 bases from V and 9 from J, leaving 17 bases between them. Germline V CDR1 and CDR2: SGHAT, FQNNGV. The CDR3 has 14 amino acids. The CDR3 DNA sequence: TGTGCCAGCAGCGTTGACAGGAGGCAAGGGCCCCAGCATTTT. Amino acid sequence: CASSVDRRQGPQHF.

This chain uses TRBV5-6 with TRBJ2-1; 9 positions match TRBD1. Trimming removed 4 bases from V and 0 bases from J; junction bases left unmatched: 5. CDR1 is SGHDT and CDR2 is YYEEEE in the germline V gene. This CDR3 comprises 16 residues. The CDR3 nucleotides are TGTGCCAGCAGCACAATACAGGGGGCCTCCTACAATGAGCAGTTCTTC. Its translation: CASSTIQGASYNEQFF.

The J gene is TRBJ2-7, the V gene TRBV30, with D maybe TRBD2 (6 bases). The CDR3 is made up of 14 amino acids. CDR1 and CDR2 from the germline V gene are GTSNPN and SVGIG (reference sequence). Trimming took 0 bases from V and 8 from J, leaving 17 bases between them. CDR3 amino acids: CAWSVLGASGQQYF. For the CDR3, the DNA is TGTGCCTGGAGTGTACTGGGCGCAAGCGGGCAGCAGTACTTC.

CDR3: CASSRSSGRAANEQFF. The CDR3 DNA reads as TGTGCCAGCAGCAGATCTAGCGGGAGGGCCGCAAATGAGCAGTTCTTC. The chain combines TRBV4-2 with TRBJ2-1, with 12 positions matching TRBD2. CDR1 and CDR2 (germline): LGHNA, YNFKEQ. The CDR3 has 16 residues. V lost 5 bases to trimming and J lost 7 bases; unmatched junction nucleotides: 9.

The sample holds one count of this clone. The chain links TRBV7-9 to TRBJ2-3; 10 bases are a match to TRBD1. The CDR3 sequence is 14 residues long. V was pared by 1 base and J by 8 bases, with 3 bases of the junction left unmatched. Per the germline V gene, CDR1 is SEHNR and CDR2 is FQNEAQ (reference sequence). As DNA, the CDR3 is TGTGCCAGCAGCTTAGTTGGGACAGGGGCTACGCAGTATTTT. This encodes CASSLVGTGATQYF.

The V and J genes are TRBV9 and TRBJ1-6; 8 bases map to TRBD1. With 3 bases clipped from V and 5 bases from J, the junction kept 1 base outside the gene matches. The CDR3 has 14 amino acids. Germline CDR1 SGDLS, CDR2 YYNGEE. DNA of the CDR3: TGTGCCAGCAGCGCGACAGGGGATAATTCACCCCTCCACTTT. It encodes CASSATGDNSPLHF.

The V call is TRBV7-8, the J call TRBJ1-2, with D possibly TRBD1 on 5 matching bases. V dropped 3 bases and J dropped 7 bases, with 18 bases sitting between them. The CDR3 loop spans 15 amino acids. Germline loops: CDR1 SGHVS, CDR2 FQNEAQ. CDR3 loop: CASSFRAGRPGGYTF. CDR3 nucleotides: TGTGCCAGCAGCTTTCGAGCGGGGCGCCCCGGTGGCTACACCTTC.

The gene calls are TRBV4-3 and TRBJ1-5; a possible D gene is TRBD1 (6 bases). There are 14 residues in the CDR3. The V gene lost 1 base and the J gene lost 7 bases, with 11 bases spanning the gap. The germline V gene has CDR1 LGHNA and CDR2 YSLEER. CDR3 coding DNA: TGCGCCAGCAGCCAAGTTTCTGGGGGCCAGCCCCAGCATTTT. Translated: CASSQVSGGQPQHF.

The V call is TRBV6-5, the J call TRBJ1-3; no clear D. Germline V CDR1 and CDR2: MNHEY, SVGAGI. V gave up 7 bases and J gave up 4 bases, with 14 bases separating them. The CDR3 extends over 14 amino acids. CDR3 residues: CASTLIPVGNTIYF. The DNA of the CDR3 is TGTGCCAGCACTTTAATCCCGGTCGGAAACACCATATATTTT.

The chain uses TRBV18 and TRBJ2-7, with D tentatively TRBD2 (6 bases). Trimming shortened V by 4 bases and J by 5 bases, and 15 bases separated the two germline ends. Germline V lookup: CDR1 KGHSH, CDR2 LQKENI. This CDR3 is built from 14 residues. CDR3 nucleotides: TGTGCCAGCTCACTTACTAACGGGAGTGACGAGCAGTACTTC. This encodes CASSLTNGSDEQYF.

V and J are TRBV19 and TRBJ2-5, with 11 bases identical to TRBD1. V trimming: 9 bases; J trimming: 6 bases; junction bases outside the gene matches: 9. The CDR3 loop spans 14 amino acids. Looked up from germline, CDR1 is LNHDA and CDR2 is SQIVND (reference sequence). DNA of the CDR3: TGTGCCAGCTCGACCGGACAGGGGGCAAAGACCCAGTACTTC. Translating it yields CASSTGQGAKTQYF.

The rearrangement joins TRBV27 to TRBJ2-6; 8 bases fit TRBD1. V gave up 2 bases and J gave up 0 bases; unmatched junction bases: 12. Germline-derived CDR1 and CDR2 are MNHEY and SMNVEV (reference sequence). The CDR3 loop spans 20 amino acids. CDR3 region: CASSLRAGTGLPSGANVLTF. CDR3 sequence (DNA): TGTGCCAGCAGTTTAAGGGCCGGGACAGGTCTCCCCTCTGGGGCCAACGTCCTGACTTTC.

This sequence joins TRBV14 and TRBJ1-1, with 10 nucleotides matching TRBD1. The germline CDR1 and CDR2 sequences are SGHDN and FVKESK. The trim removed 4 bases at V and 7 bases at J, leaving 3 bases unmatched. The CDR3 loop spans 13 amino acids. In nucleotides, the CDR3 is TGTGCCAGCAGCCCGACAGGGGGCAGTGAAGCTTTCTTT. Translating it yields CASSPTGGSEAFF.

This chain connects TRBV5-4 to TRBJ1-3; maybe TRBD1 (5 bases). Trimming removed 0 bases from V and 0 bases from J, with 7 bases in between. Germline values: CDR1 SGHNT, CDR2 YYREEE (reference sequence). The CDR3 spans 15 residues. The CDR3 is CASSLEGDSGNTIYF. The CDR3 bases are TGTGCCAGCAGCTTGGAAGGGGACTCTGGAAACACCATATATTTT.

The J gene is TRBJ2-3, the V gene TRBV7-2; 12 bases agree with TRBD2. The trim removed 0 bases at V and 4 bases at J, leaving 5 bases unmatched. Germline V gene lookup returns CDR1 SGHTA and CDR2 FQGNSA. The CDR3 extends over 17 amino acids. For the CDR3, the DNA is TGTGCCAGCAGCTTAGCCCGCACTAGCGGGAGGCCAGATACGCAGTATTTT. Protein sequence: CASSLARTSGRPDTQYF.

The J gene is TRBJ1-2, the V gene TRBV4-1, with 11 positions matching TRBD1. There are 16 residues in the CDR3. CDR1 and CDR2 from the germline V gene are MGHRA and YSYEKL. The J segment lost 4 bases and the V segment lost 0 bases, leaving 4 bases of the junction unmatched. CDR3 DNA sequence: TGCGCCAGCAGCCAAGATGGGGACAGGGGGTCCTATGGCTACACCTTC. It yields the protein CASSQDGDRGSYGYTF.

The chain combines TRBV6-5 with TRBJ2-3; 8 nucleotides match TRBD2. The CDR3 is 15 residues long. Germline CDR1 is MNHEY and CDR2 is SVGAGI. Trimming removed 5 bases from V and 3 bases from J; junction bases left unmatched: 7. In nucleotides, the CDR3 is TGTGCCAGCAGTCCGGCGGGGGGAAGTACAGATACGCAGTATTTT. The encoded protein is CASSPAGGSTDTQYF.

The rearrangement joins TRBV6-6 to TRBJ2-2, with a tentative D call TRBD2 (5 bases). Looked up from germline, CDR1 is MNHNY and CDR2 is SVGAGI (reference sequence). The CDR3 covers 15 residues. V gave up 4 bases and J gave up 3 bases, with 12 bases separating them. The CDR3 DNA is TGTGCCAGCAGTTCGACTGGAGGCCACACCGGGGAGCTGTTTTTT. Encoded protein: CASSSTGGHTGELFF.

The J gene is TRBJ2-7, the V gene TRBV4-1; 7 bases are shared with TRBD1. Trimming cost V 4 bases and J 3 bases; bases outside gene matches: 9. Per the germline V gene, CDR1 is MGHRA and CDR2 is YSYEKL. The CDR3 sequence is 15 residues long. In DNA form, the CDR3 reads TGCGCCAGCAGCCCGGGCCGAGGGACAGACTACGAGCAGTACTTC. Amino acid sequence: CASSPGRGTDYEQYF.

The V gene is TRBV3-1 (or the pseudogene TRBV3-2), the J gene TRBJ1-1; 11 bases are a match to TRBD1. The V segment lost 5 bases and the J segment 5 bases; nucleotides outside the gene matches: 4. Germline lookup yields CDR1 LGHDT and CDR2 YNNKEL (reference sequence). This CDR3 comprises 14 residues. CDR3 loop: CASSSGQGGTEAFF. CDR3 bases: TGTGCCAGCAGCTCGGGACAGGGGGGGACTGAAGCTTTCTTT.

This sequence joins TRBV18 and TRBJ1-2, with TRBD1 matching 10 bases. The V gene's germline CDR1 is KGHSH and CDR2 LQKENI. Germline trimming cut 5 bases from V and 8 bases from J; bases unmatched to any gene: 11. The CDR3 contains 15 residues. The CDR3 spells CASSEGSTGGAGYTF. The CDR3 DNA sequence: TGTGCCAGCTCAGAAGGATCGACAGGGGGCGCCGGCTACACCTTC.